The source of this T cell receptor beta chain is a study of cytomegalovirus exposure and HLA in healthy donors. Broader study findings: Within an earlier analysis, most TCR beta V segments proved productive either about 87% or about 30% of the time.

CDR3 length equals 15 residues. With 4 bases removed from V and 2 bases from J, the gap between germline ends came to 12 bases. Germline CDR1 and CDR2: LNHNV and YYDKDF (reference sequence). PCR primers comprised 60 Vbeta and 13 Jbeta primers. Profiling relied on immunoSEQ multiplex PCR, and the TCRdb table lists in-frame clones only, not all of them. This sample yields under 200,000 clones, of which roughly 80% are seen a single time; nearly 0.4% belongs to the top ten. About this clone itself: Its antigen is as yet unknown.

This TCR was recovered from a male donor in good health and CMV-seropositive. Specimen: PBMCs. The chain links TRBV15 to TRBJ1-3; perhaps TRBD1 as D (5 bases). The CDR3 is CATSKTQGTGNTIYF. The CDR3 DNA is TGTGCCACCAGCAAGACCCAGGGAACTGGAAACACCATATATTTT.